The 23 T cell receptor beta chains below were found in one sample sequenced in a study of chemoradiotherapy in HPV16-positive cancers. Here immunoSEQ multiplex PCR was the method, and the copy in TCRdb shows in-frame clones only, minus some. The sample carries 7,900 or so clones, 80% recorded once. The sample was acquired from a patient who underwent chemoradiotherapy. Receptor source: a human donor with HPV-associated anogenital cancer.

The J gene is TRBJ2-6, the V gene TRBV2; either TRBD1 or TRBD2 may supply D (5 bases each). Trimming left V 7 bases short and J 3 bases short, with 10 bases between. The CDR3 totals 14 residues. Looked up from germline, CDR1 is SNHLY and CDR2 is FYNNEI. The CDR3 is CASTRGFGANVLTF. CDR3 DNA: TGTGCCAGCACGAGGGGCTTTGGGGCCAACGTCCTGACTTTC.

The chain joins TRBV5-1 to TRBJ2-5; the match to TRBD1 covers 10 bases. CDR1 and CDR2 (germline): SGHRS, YFSETQ. Losses at the gene ends were 3 bases for V and 4 bases for J; bases not matched to a gene: 3. This CDR3 region has 14 residues. The CDR3 coding sequence is TGCGCCAGCAGCTCGGACAGGGGGGGAGAGACCCAGTACTTC. This encodes CASSSDRGGETQYF.

This chain joins TRBV5-6 and TRBJ1-1, with D perhaps matching TRBD1 (5 bases). This CDR3 is 14 amino acids long. V lost 2 bases and J 1 base, leaving 9 bases between the germline ends. CDR1 and CDR2 (germline): SGHDT, YYEEEE. CDR3: CASSFRDGNTEAFF. CDR3 DNA sequence: TGTGCCAGCAGCTTCCGGGACGGGAACACTGAAGCTTTCTTT.

The chain employs TRBV4-2 and TRBJ2-3; 10 bases are shared with TRBD2. J was trimmed by 5 bases and V by 1 base; bases with no gene match: 6. CDR3 size: 16 residues. Germline V lookup: CDR1 LGHNA, CDR2 YNFKEQ. Here the CDR3 DNA reads TGTGCCAGCAGCCAAGGGTCTAGCGGGGGAAGAGATACGCAGTATTTT. This gives the protein CASSQGSSGGRDTQYF.

This clone is medium-sized (0.01 to 0.1%) within its sample. The rearrangement joins TRBV28 to TRBJ1-2; the D gene is possibly TRBD1 (6 bases). V gave up 6 bases and J gave up 8 bases, with 16 bases separating them. The CDR3 covers 13 residues. Germline V gene data show CDR1 as MDHEN and CDR2 as SYDVKM. CDR3 protein: CASRTDSLRGYTF. The CDR3 nucleotides are TGTGCCAGCAGGACGGACAGCCTAAGAGGCTACACCTTC.

The CDR3 bases are TGCGCCAGCAGCCAAGTCGGGGCCCGCTCTGGAAACACCATATATTTT. Its translation: CASSQVGARSGNTIYF. The chain carries TRBV4-1 and TRBJ1-3; tentatively, D is TRBD1 (5 bases). This CDR3 is built from 16 residues. V shed 1 base and J shed 0 bases, with 10 bases lying between them. The germline CDR1 and CDR2 sequences are MGHRA and YSYEKL.

The chain recombines TRBV30 with TRBJ1-2; D might be TRBD1 (6 bases). Germline V CDR1 and CDR2: GTSNPN, SVGIG (reference sequence). V lost 5 bases to trimming and J lost 2 bases, with 15 bases between them. The CDR3 sequence is 14 residues long. The chain's CDR3 is CAWHFGGANYGYTF. For the CDR3, the DNA is TGTGCCTGGCATTTTGGGGGGGCAAACTATGGCTACACCTTC.

The chain has TRBV6-1 and TRBJ2-7, with 7 bases lining up with TRBD2. The V gene end was trimmed by 0 bases and the J gene end by 0 bases; junction bases not matched to a gene: 8. This CDR3 is 17 amino acids long. The germline CDR1 and CDR2 sequences are MNHNS and SASEGT. The CDR3 loop is CASSEAPIAGSSYEQYF. CDR3 DNA sequence: TGTGCCAGCAGTGAAGCCCCGATAGCGGGTAGCTCCTACGAGCAGTACTTC.

The chain employs TRBV5-8 and TRBJ2-7; D possibly uses TRBD1 or TRBD2 (5 bases each). Germline V gene data show CDR1 as SGHTS and CDR2 as YDEGEE. This CDR3 contains 14 residues. The V end lost 4 bases, the J end lost 4 bases, and 15 bases lay between the germline ends. DNA for the CDR3: TGTGCCAGCAGCCCCGGGGCTGGGGCGTACGAGCAGTACTTC. Protein product: CASSPGAGAYEQYF. Drawing the rest from reference TRBV5-8 and TRBJ2-7, the complete variable domain is EAGVTQSPTHLIKTRGQQATLRCSPISGHTSVYWYQQALGLGLQFLLWYDEGEERNRGNFPPRFSGRQFPNYSSELNVNALELEDSALYLCASSPGAGAYEQYFGPGTRLTVT.

The table lists this clone with a few counts. The chain combines TRBV15 with TRBJ1-5, with 10 bases matching TRBD1. Germline V gene sequence: CDR1 LNHNV, CDR2 YYDKDF (reference sequence). The CDR3 covers 17 residues. The trim removed 5 bases at V and 2 bases at J, leaving 9 bases unmatched. CDR3 nucleotide sequence: TGTGCCACCAGCGTCGGGACAGGGGTTTTTGGCAATCAGCCCCAGCATTTT. Amino acids: CATSVGTGVFGNQPQHF.

The chain employs TRBV5-8 and TRBJ1-1; TRBD1 is a possible D gene (5 bases). The CDR3 totals 14 residues. Germline CDR1 reads SGHTS; CDR2 reads YDEGEE. V was cut by 0 bases and J by 11 bases, with 17 bases left in between. The CDR3 is CASSLGQPDSGAFF. The CDR3 nucleotides are TGTGCCAGCAGCTTGGGACAGCCGGACTCGGGGGCTTTCTTT.

This clone is a singleton in its sample. The gene calls are TRBV2 and TRBJ2-7, with TRBD2 as a possible D gene (6 bases). Looked up from germline, CDR1 is SNHLY and CDR2 is FYNNEI. The CDR3 is 14 amino acids. V lost 6 bases to trimming and J lost 2 bases, with 14 bases between them. CDR3 loop: CASRHGTSPYEQYF. The CDR3 DNA reads TGTGCCAGCAGACACGGGACTTCCCCCTACGAGCAGTACTTC.

This clone was detected once. This chain connects TRBV5-1 to TRBJ1-1, with D uncertain. There are 13 residues in the CDR3. Trimming left V 1 base short and J 3 bases short, with 7 bases between. CDR1 is SGHRS, CDR2 YFSETQ, per germline. DNA of the CDR3: TGCGCCAGCAGCTTGAACCGGGACACTGAAGCTTTCTTT. It is translated as CASSLNRDTEAFF.

The chain has TRBV30 and TRBJ2-3, with 8 bases that match TRBD2. The CDR3 sequence is 15 residues long. Germline CDR1 reads GTSNPN; CDR2 reads SVGIG (reference sequence). V shed 1 base and J 1 base; nucleotides not matched to a gene: 4. The CDR3 is CAWSGAGDGTDTQYF. The CDR3, as DNA: TGTGCCTGGAGTGGAGCGGGAGACGGCACAGATACGCAGTATTTT.

The V and J genes are TRBV7-2 and TRBJ2-5; TRBD2 matches 9 bases. Germline values: CDR1 SGHTA, CDR2 FQGNSA. The CDR3 length is 15 residues. J gave up 2 bases and V 4 bases, and 5 bases lay outside the gene matches. As DNA, the CDR3 is TGTGCCAGCAGCTCTAGCGGGGTCTTACAAGAGACCCAGTACTTC. Its protein product is CASSSSGVLQETQYF.

This clone has only one observation. The chain links TRBV7-2 to TRBJ2-1; D gene uncertain. V lost 2 bases to trimming and J lost 9 bases, with 5 bases between them. There are 11 residues in the CDR3. Germline-derived CDR1 and CDR2 are SGHTA and FQGNSA. CDR3 residues: CASSLRSEQFF. The CDR3 nucleotides are TGTGCCAGCAGCTTACGCAGTGAGCAGTTCTTC.

V usage is TRBV12-5 and J usage is TRBJ2-7, with D unresolved. V dropped 1 base and J dropped 3 bases, with 4 bases sitting between them. CDR3 length: 12 amino acids. Per germline, CDR1 LGHNT and CDR2 FRNRAP. This CDR3 reads CASGLGNYEQYF. The CDR3 DNA sequence: TGTGCTAGTGGTTTGGGAAACTACGAGCAGTACTTC.

The V gene is TRBV9, the J gene TRBJ1-3, with a weak D call TRBD1 (5 bases). V lost 3 bases to trimming and J lost 0 bases, with 13 bases between them. Germline CDR1 is SGDLS and CDR2 is YYNGEE. The CDR3 length is 16 residues. CDR3 amino acids: CASSEGTSSSGNTIYF. Here the CDR3 DNA reads TGTGCCAGCAGCGAAGGGACCTCGAGCTCTGGAAACACCATATATTTT.

The genes are TRBV5-1 and TRBJ2-2; D is perhaps TRBD1 (6 bases). Germline assignment: CDR1 SGHRS and CDR2 YFSETQ. The CDR3 runs 14 residues. The germline V and J ends were trimmed by 3 bases and 4 bases, with 10 bases remaining between them. This CDR3 is CASSSEGVTGELFF. The CDR3 nucleotides are TGCGCCAGCAGCTCTGAGGGGGTCACCGGGGAGCTGTTTTTT.

The CDR3 is CASSLERLEGSYNEQFF. CDR3 sequence (DNA): TGTGCCAGCAGCTTAGAAAGGCTAGAGGGGTCCTACAATGAGCAGTTCTTC. The gene calls are TRBV11-2 and TRBJ2-1; the D gene could be TRBD1 or TRBD2 (5 bases each). CDR1 is SGHAT, CDR2 FQNNGV, per germline. The CDR3 has 17 residues. The V and J ends lost 0 bases and 1 base respectively, with 13 bases between them.

V and J are TRBV9 and TRBJ2-1; D ambiguous. Germline values: CDR1 SGDLS, CDR2 YYNGEE. V lost 0 bases and J 6 bases, leaving 13 bases between the germline ends. The CDR3 has 15 amino acids. Here the CDR3 reads CASSVDPFPVNEQFF. CDR3 in DNA: TGTGCCAGCAGCGTAGACCCGTTTCCTGTCAATGAGCAGTTCTTC. Complete variable domain (other parts from reference TRBV9 and TRBJ2-1): DSGVTQTPKHLITATGQRVTLRCSPRSGDLSVYWYQQSLDQGLQFLIQYYNGEERAKGNILERFSAQQFPDLHSELNLSSLELGDSALYFCASSVDPFPVNEQFFGPGTRLTVL.

This clone was detected a few times. J is TRBJ2-7 and V is TRBV10-1; 8 positions match TRBD1. CDR1 and CDR2 from the germline V gene are WNHNN and SYGVQD (reference sequence). The ends lost 10 bases at V and 3 bases at J; junction bases unmatched: 2. The CDR3 has 11 amino acids. The CDR3, as DNA: TGCGCCACCGGACAGGGCTACGAGCAGTACTTC. Encoded protein: CATGQGYEQYF.

This clone appeared a single time. The gene calls are TRBV27 and TRBJ2-7; D may be TRBD1 or TRBD2 (5 bases each). In germline, CDR1 is MNHEY, CDR2 SMNVEV (reference sequence). V dropped 3 bases and J dropped 0 bases, with 12 bases sitting between them. The CDR3 is made up of 15 amino acids. This CDR3 is CASSFGASTSYEQYF. The CDR3 nucleotides read TGTGCCAGCAGTTTCGGGGCTTCCACCTCCTACGAGCAGTACTTC.